Below, 27 T cell receptor beta chains from the same sample are listed, as sequenced in a study of CD8+ T cells in alopecia areata. Lesional scalp punch biopsies and peripheral blood came from alopecia areata patients. Following extraction, RNA underwent reverse transcription to cDNA, which served as the sequencing template. TCRdb's table, derived via immunoSEQ multiplex PCR, lists solely in-frame clones and lacks some. Of more than 11,000 clones listed, under 60% are singletons. Sequences were derived from skin, sampled at week 0. The receptors stem from a human donor with alopecia areata.

V usage is TRBV5-1 and J usage is TRBJ2-7; 12 bases are a match to TRBD1. Trimming at V came to 0 bases and at J to 5 bases, leaving 3 bases not matched to a gene. The CDR3 is 15 residues long. CDR1 and CDR2 (germline): SGHRS, YFSETQ. As DNA, the CDR3 is TGCGCCAGCAGCTTGGCCGGGACAGGGGGCAACGAGCAGTACTTC. Translating gives CASSLAGTGGNEQYF.

The gene calls are TRBV7-9 and TRBJ1-1; D not resolved. The germline CDR1 and CDR2 sequences are SEHNR and FQNEAQ (reference sequence). The length of the CDR3 is 16 residues. V lost 4 bases and J lost 3, with 18 bases in between. For the CDR3, the DNA is TGTGCCAGCAGCTCCCCTCGGGAGGGAATTGACACTGAAGCTTTCTTT. It specifies CASSSPREGIDTEAFF.

The chain combines TRBV30 with TRBJ1-2; D not resolved. Germline lookup yields CDR1 GTSNPN and CDR2 SVGIG (reference sequence). Trimming shortened V by 1 base and J by 8 bases, and 11 bases separated the two germline ends. This CDR3 contains 12 residues. The CDR3 here is CAWSAVPGGYTF. In nucleotides, the CDR3 is TGTGCCTGGAGTGCGGTTCCGGGGGGCTACACCTTC.

The chain couples TRBV11-2 to TRBJ2-3, with TRBD2 matching 11 bases. The CDR3 spans 17 residues. Per the germline V gene, CDR1 is SGHAT and CDR2 is FQNNGV. V gave up 4 bases and J gave up 3 bases; unmatched junction bases: 9. Here the CDR3 DNA reads TGTGCCAGCAGCTCCCCCATCCTAGCGGGGGGAACAGATACGCAGTATTTT. As protein: CASSSPILAGGTDTQYF. Drawing the rest from reference TRBV11-2 and TRBJ2-3, the complete variable domain is EAGVAQSPRYKIIEKRQSVAFWCNPISGHATLYWYQQILGQGPKLLIQFQNNGVVDDSQLPKDRFSAERLKGVDSTLKIQPAKLEDSAVYLCASSSPILAGGTDTQYFGPGTRLTVL.

The chain employs TRBV7-8 and TRBJ2-7; 7 bases agree with TRBD2. The junction had 7 bases not matched to a gene; V was cut back by 10 bases and J by 4 bases. Germline lookup yields CDR1 SGHVS and CDR2 FQNEAQ. This CDR3 has 12 amino acids. The CDR3 is CAILREGYEQYF. DNA of the CDR3: TGTGCCATATTGAGGGAGGGGTACGAGCAGTACTTC.

The chain carries TRBV28 and TRBJ2-7; D is possibly TRBD2 (5 bases). V was cut by 7 bases and J by 2 bases, with 9 bases left in between. The CDR3 totals 12 residues. Germline V gene lookup returns CDR1 MDHEN and CDR2 SYDVKM. CDR3 protein: CASIGITYEQYF. For the CDR3, the DNA is TGTGCCAGCATCGGGATTACCTACGAGCAGTACTTC.

The chain has TRBV27 and TRBJ2-7, with 8 bases matching TRBD1. The CDR3 is 15 residues long. Germline CDR1 reads MNHEY; CDR2 reads SMNVEV (reference sequence). The V and J ends lost 2 bases and 5 bases, in that order; junction bases with no gene match: 8. CDR3 protein: CASSLLTGADHEQYF. The CDR3 bases are TGTGCCAGCAGTTTACTGACAGGGGCCGACCACGAGCAGTACTTC.

V usage is TRBV5-1 and J usage is TRBJ2-7, with D possibly TRBD1 on 6 matching bases. V was shortened by 7 bases and J by 2 bases, with 10 bases between the two germline ends. Germline values: CDR1 SGHRS, CDR2 YFSETQ. This CDR3 has 12 residues. The DNA of the CDR3 is TGCGCCAGCGGGGACAACACCTACGAGCAGTACTTC. Translated: CASGDNTYEQYF.

The gene calls are TRBV18 and TRBJ2-2; 10 nucleotides align to TRBD1. The CDR3 has 16 residues. With V trimmed by 4 bases and J by 5 bases, 7 bases remained unmatched. Germline lookup yields CDR1 KGHSH and CDR2 LQKENI. The CDR3 loop is CASSLRQGAETGELFF. The CDR3 coding sequence is TGTGCCAGCTCACTCCGACAGGGGGCCGAGACCGGGGAGCTGTTTTTT.

This clone was recorded a few times. V gene TRBV10-3 combines with J gene TRBJ2-1; 10 bases agree with TRBD2. The CDR3 is 16 residues long. In germline, CDR1 is ENHRY, CDR2 SYGVKD. The V gene end was trimmed by 7 bases and the J gene end by 7 bases; junction bases not matched to a gene: 13. Here the CDR3 DNA reads TGTGCCATCAAGAGGGGTACACTAGCGGGGAGTAATGAGCAGTTCTTC. It specifies CAIKRGTLAGSNEQFF.

This clone turned up a few times. The rearrangement joins TRBV27 to TRBJ1-1; TRBD1 matches at 10 bases. CDR3 length equals 15 residues. The V segment lost 6 bases and the J segment 4 bases; nucleotides outside the gene matches: 8. Germline loops: CDR1 MNHEY, CDR2 SMNVEV (reference sequence). For the CDR3, the DNA is TGTGCCAGCAGAGCGACAGGGGGCTCTAGCACTGAAGCTTTCTTT. This codes for CASRATGGSSTEAFF.

The chain combines TRBV28 with TRBJ1-2, with a weak D call TRBD1 (5 bases). Per the germline V gene, CDR1 is MDHEN and CDR2 is SYDVKM. Trimming removed 5 bases at V and 8 bases at J, with 27 bases between. This CDR3 contains 17 residues. The CDR3 region is CASSVTLWQGWSIGYTF. The CDR3 DNA reads TGTGCCAGCAGTGTAACCCTCTGGCAGGGATGGTCGATCGGCTACACCTTC.

This clone was counted a few times. The CDR3 loop reads CASSLRDRLNTGELFF. The DNA for the CDR3 is TGTGCCAGCAGCTTGCGGGACAGACTTAACACCGGGGAGCTGTTTTTT. This rearrangement joins TRBV7-8 to TRBJ2-2; TRBD1 might be the D (7 bases). The V end was cut by 3 bases, the J end by 2 bases, with 13 bases between. Per the germline V gene, CDR1 is SGHVS and CDR2 is FQNEAQ. This CDR3 region has 16 residues.

The rearrangement joins TRBV11-1 to TRBJ2-3; D assignment may be TRBD1 or TRBD2 (5 bases each). This CDR3 contains 14 residues. Germline CDR1 reads SGHAT; CDR2 reads FQDESV (reference sequence). V was clipped by 4 bases and J by 6 bases, with 14 bases between them. The CDR3 DNA is TGTGCCAGCAGCTCTCCGGGACCCGCGGATACGCAGTATTTT. This codes for CASSSPGPADTQYF.

V gene TRBV5-5 combines with J gene TRBJ1-3; no firm D call. The CDR3 is 17 amino acids. The V gene's germline CDR1 is SGHKS and CDR2 YYEKEE (reference sequence). V was cut by 4 bases and J by 1 base, with 18 bases left in between. CDR3 amino acids: CASSLGRGEGSGNTIYF. Here the CDR3 DNA reads TGTGCCAGCAGCCTAGGACGGGGTGAGGGATCTGGAAACACCATATATTTT.

V gene TRBV5-1 combines with J gene TRBJ2-5; no clear D. Germline values: CDR1 SGHRS, CDR2 YFSETQ. The CDR3 covers 14 residues. Deletions cut 0 bases from V and 4 bases from J, with 10 bases between. The CDR3 spells CASSLALGRETQYF. The CDR3 region has the DNA TGCGCCAGCAGCTTGGCTCTCGGGCGAGAGACCCAGTACTTC.

This clone occurred a few times. The CDR3, as DNA: TGTGCCAGCAGTTTAGGGGGCGGGGGCAATCAGCCCCAGCATTTT. It specifies CASSLGGGGNQPQHF. V usage is TRBV28 and J usage is TRBJ1-5; D possibly corresponds to TRBD1 (6 bases). Germline lookup yields CDR1 MDHEN and CDR2 SYDVKM. The V and J ends lost 2 bases and 2 bases respectively, with 10 bases between them. The CDR3 is made up of 15 amino acids.

This clone was seen once. This chain uses TRBV4-2 with TRBJ1-4; D is ambiguous. CDR3 length: 13 residues. V shed 0 bases and J shed 12 bases, with 11 bases lying between them. The germline V gene encodes CDR1 LGHNA and CDR2 YNFKEQ. CDR3 DNA: TGTGCCAGCAGCCAAGAGGGCGGAGGCGAACTGTTTTTT. Its translation is CASSQEGGGELFF.

This chain connects TRBV7-2 to TRBJ1-6; 10 nucleotides agree with TRBD1. The CDR3 has 15 amino acids. Trimming cost V 5 bases and J 8 bases; bases outside gene matches: 6. Germline CDR1 reads SGHTA; CDR2 reads FQGNSA. The CDR3 loop is CASSNGGQGYSPLHF. DNA for the CDR3: TGTGCCAGCAGCAACGGGGGACAGGGGTATTCACCCCTCCACTTT.

The CDR3 DNA is TGTGCCAGCAGCTCCCAAGAGACCCAGTACTTC. Residues: CASSSQETQYF. The chain combines TRBV7-9 with TRBJ2-5; D is uncertain. Per germline, CDR1 SEHNR and CDR2 FQNEAQ (reference sequence). The CDR3 runs to 11 residues. Trimming cost V 4 bases and J 1 base, with 1 base left between them.

The chain joins TRBV5-4 to TRBJ2-3, with 11 bases fitting TRBD1. This CDR3 spans 18 amino acids. V was clipped by 4 bases and J by 3 bases; unmatched bases: 13. Germline lookup yields CDR1 SGHNT and CDR2 YYREEE (reference sequence). The CDR3 loop reads CASSGRDRGGEATDTQYF. In DNA, the CDR3 is TGTGCCAGCAGCGGACGGGACAGGGGGGGTGAGGCGACAGATACGCAGTATTTT.

This clone was seen a few times. The chain couples TRBV7-9 to TRBJ1-2; D not certain. The V end lost 5 bases, the J end lost 4 bases, and 14 bases lay between the germline ends. CDR1 and CDR2 from the germline V gene are SEHNR and FQNEAQ (reference sequence). This CDR3 is 14 amino acids long. This CDR3 reads CASSPPPPGYGYTF. For the CDR3, the DNA is TGTGCCAGCAGCCCACCACCCCCGGGCTATGGCTACACCTTC.

V gene TRBV19 combines with J gene TRBJ2-5, with 7 bases identical to TRBD2. Germline assignment: CDR1 LNHDA and CDR2 SQIVND (reference sequence). V was clipped by 5 bases and J by 5 bases; unmatched bases: 2. The CDR3 runs to 12 residues. The CDR3 DNA is TGTGCCAGTAGTCTTAGCGGGGAGACCCAGTACTTC. Its translation is CASSLSGETQYF.

This chain links TRBV7-9 with TRBJ1-1; D uncertain. This CDR3 spans 14 amino acids. V was shortened by 5 bases and J by 3 bases, with 13 bases between the two germline ends. Germline loops: CDR1 SEHNR, CDR2 FQNEAQ (reference sequence). CDR3 in amino acids: CASSHIQWDTEAFF. CDR3 coding DNA: TGTGCCAGCAGCCACATCCAGTGGGACACTGAAGCTTTCTTT. Looking up the rest from reference TRBV7-9 and TRBJ1-1 gives the full variable domain: DTGVSQNPRHKITKRGQNVTFRCDPISEHNRLYWYRQTLGQGPEFLTYFQNEAQLEKSRLLSDRFSAERPKGSFSTLEIQRTEQGDSAMYLCASSHIQWDTEAFFGQGTRLTVV.

In DNA form, the CDR3 reads TGTGCCAGCAGCTTAGCGGGACTAGCGGGGGGGCCTTGGGAGACCCAGTACTTC. Translating gives CASSLAGLAGGPWETQYF. The chain links TRBV7-2 to TRBJ2-5; 16 bases are shared with TRBD2. V dropped 0 bases and J dropped 5; count of bases not matched to a gene: 6. Germline-derived CDR1 and CDR2 are SGHTA and FQGNSA. CDR3 size: 18 residues.

The chain carries TRBV5-8 and TRBJ1-1; tentative D call: TRBD1 (5 bases). This CDR3 is 14 amino acids long. The germline CDR1 and CDR2 sequences are SGHTS and YDEGEE. Trimming pared 2 bases from V and 11 bases from J, leaving 19 bases between. CDR3 in DNA: TGTGCCAGCAGCTTTGAGAAGGGGCGGCGTTTGGCTTTCTTT. This sequence encodes CASSFEKGRRLAFF.

The gene calls are TRBV5-1 and TRBJ1-6, with 11 bases fitting TRBD1. Unmatched junction bases numbered 4, after V lost 4 bases and J lost 10 bases. The germline CDR1 and CDR2 sequences are SGHRS and YFSETQ. The CDR3 runs to 14 residues. Here the CDR3 reads CASSQDRGRSPLHF. Here the CDR3 DNA reads TGCGCCAGCAGCCAGGACAGGGGGCGATCACCCCTCCACTTT.